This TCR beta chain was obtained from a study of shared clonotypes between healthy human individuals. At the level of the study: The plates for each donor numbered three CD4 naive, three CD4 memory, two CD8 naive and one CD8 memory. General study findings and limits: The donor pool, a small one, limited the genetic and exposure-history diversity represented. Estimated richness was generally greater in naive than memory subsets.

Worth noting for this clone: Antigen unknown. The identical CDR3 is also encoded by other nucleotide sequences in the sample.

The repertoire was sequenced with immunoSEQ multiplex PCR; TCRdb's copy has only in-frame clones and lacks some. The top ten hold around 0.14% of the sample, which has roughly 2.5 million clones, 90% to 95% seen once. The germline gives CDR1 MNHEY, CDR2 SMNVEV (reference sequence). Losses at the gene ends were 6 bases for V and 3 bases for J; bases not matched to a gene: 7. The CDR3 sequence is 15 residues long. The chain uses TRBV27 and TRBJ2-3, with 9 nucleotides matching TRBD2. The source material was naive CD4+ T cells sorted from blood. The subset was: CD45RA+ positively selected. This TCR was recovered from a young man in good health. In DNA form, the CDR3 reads TGTGCCAGCAGCCTGGCAGCGGGAGGTACAGATACGCAGTATTTT. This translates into CASSLAAGGTDTQYF.